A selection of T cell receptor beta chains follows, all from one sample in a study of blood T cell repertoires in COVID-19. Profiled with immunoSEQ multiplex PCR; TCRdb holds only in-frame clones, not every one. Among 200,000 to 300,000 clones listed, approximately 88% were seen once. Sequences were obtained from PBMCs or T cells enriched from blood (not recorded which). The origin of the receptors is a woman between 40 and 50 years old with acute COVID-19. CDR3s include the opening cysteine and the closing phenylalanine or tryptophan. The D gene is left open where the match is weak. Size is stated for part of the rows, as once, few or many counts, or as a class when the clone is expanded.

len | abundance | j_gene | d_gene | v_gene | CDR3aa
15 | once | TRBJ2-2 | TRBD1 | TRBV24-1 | CATSDQDRGVGELFF
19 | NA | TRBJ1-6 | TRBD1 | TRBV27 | CASSFAGQTGTGRNSPLHF
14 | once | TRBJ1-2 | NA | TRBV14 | CASSQDGRVYGYTF
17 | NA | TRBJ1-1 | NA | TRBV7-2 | CASSLGGSGRSGTEAFF
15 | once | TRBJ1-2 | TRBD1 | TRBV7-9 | CASSLSGQGAGGYTF
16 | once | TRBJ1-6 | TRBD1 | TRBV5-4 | CASSDINRGLNSPLHF
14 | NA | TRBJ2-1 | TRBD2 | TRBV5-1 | CASSLSGGYNEQFF
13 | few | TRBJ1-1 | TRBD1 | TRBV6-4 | CASRGQPNTEAFF
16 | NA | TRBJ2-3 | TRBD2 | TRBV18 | CASSPRSGGLADTQYF
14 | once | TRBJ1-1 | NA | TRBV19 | CASSIGRAHTEAFF
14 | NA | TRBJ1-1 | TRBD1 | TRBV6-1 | CASSDDRGRTEAFF
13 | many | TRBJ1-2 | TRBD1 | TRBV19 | CASSPGQGRGYTF
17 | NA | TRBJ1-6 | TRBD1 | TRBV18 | CASSPPRDRDGNSPLHF
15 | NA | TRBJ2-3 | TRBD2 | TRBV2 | CASSDERGGRDTQYF
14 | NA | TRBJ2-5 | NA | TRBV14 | CASSHPQIQETQYF
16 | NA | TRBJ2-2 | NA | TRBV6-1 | CASSGQIPGGTGELFF
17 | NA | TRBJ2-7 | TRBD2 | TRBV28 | CASSFVSAGGTSYEQYF
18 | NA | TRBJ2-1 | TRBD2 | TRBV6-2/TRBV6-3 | CASSHSLRERGLLEEQFF
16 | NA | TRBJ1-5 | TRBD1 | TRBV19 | CASPPGQGMGHQPQHF
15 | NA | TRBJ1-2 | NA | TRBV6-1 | CASSEAFRDIHGYTF
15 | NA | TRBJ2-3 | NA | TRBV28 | CASSTRTALYGAQYF
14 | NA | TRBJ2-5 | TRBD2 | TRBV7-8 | CASSWLTSPETQYF
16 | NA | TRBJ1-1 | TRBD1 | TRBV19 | CASSILTGHSNTEAFF
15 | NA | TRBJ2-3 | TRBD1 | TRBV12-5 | CASGLGQGGADTQYF
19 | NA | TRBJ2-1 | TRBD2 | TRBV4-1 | CASSQETGLAGGPYNEQFF
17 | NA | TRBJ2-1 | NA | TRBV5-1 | CASSPGATGLTNNEQFF
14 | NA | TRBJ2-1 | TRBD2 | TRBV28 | CASSLGGGDNEQFF
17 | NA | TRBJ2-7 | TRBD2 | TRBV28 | CASSTPLAGGQVYEQYF
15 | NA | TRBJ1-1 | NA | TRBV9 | CASSADSFMNTEAFF
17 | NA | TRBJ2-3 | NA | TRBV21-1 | CASSKVTTSGPTDTQYF
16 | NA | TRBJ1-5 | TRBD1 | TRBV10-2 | CASSEQLGQGSQPQHF
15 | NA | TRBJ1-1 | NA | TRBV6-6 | CASSRRGTVNTEAFF
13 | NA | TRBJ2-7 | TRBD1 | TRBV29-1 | CSVLGGPAYEQYF
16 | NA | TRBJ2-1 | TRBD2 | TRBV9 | CASSVVSGSSYNEQFF
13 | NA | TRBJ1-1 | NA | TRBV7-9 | CASSLGGGTEAFF
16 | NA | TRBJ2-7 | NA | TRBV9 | CASSVGGIGSSYEQYF
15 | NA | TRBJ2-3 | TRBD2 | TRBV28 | CASSVGLFITDTQYF
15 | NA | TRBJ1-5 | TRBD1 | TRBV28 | CASSSGQIDNQPQHF
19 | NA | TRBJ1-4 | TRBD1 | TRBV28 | CASRKQGALSIRTNEKLFF
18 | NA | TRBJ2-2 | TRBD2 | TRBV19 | CASSMGASGEPNTGELFF
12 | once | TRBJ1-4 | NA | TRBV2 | CASSLGRASGTF
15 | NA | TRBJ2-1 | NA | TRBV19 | CASSIGQGLYNEQFF
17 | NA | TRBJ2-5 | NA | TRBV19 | CASSIGKTGLQRETQYF
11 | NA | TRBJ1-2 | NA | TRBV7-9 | CASSLAPGLTF
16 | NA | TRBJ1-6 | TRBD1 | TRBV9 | CASSVEQGSGNSPLHF
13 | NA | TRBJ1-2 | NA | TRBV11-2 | CASSFTGRDGYTF
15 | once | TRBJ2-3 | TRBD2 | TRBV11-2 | CASSGTSVGTDTQYF
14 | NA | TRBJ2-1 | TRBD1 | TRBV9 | CASSPRRDSLEQFF
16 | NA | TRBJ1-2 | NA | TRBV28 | CASGNFVVGANYGYTF
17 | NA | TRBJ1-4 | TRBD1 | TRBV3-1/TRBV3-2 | CASSPGWTGEGNEKLFF
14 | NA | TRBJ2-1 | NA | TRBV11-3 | CASLRRDSDNEQFF
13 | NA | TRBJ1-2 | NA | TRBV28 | CASSPSEGPGYTF
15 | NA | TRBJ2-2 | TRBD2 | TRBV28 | CASSSGTSVAGELFF